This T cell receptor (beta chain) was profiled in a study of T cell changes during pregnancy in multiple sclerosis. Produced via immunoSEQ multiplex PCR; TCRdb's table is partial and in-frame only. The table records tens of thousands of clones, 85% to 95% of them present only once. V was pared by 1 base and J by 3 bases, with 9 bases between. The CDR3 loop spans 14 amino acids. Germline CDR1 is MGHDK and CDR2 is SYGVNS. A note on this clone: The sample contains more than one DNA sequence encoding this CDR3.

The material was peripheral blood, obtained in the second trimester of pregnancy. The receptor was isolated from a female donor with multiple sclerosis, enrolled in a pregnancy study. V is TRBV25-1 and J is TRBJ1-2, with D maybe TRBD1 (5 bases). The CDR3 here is CASSEWGGDYGYTF. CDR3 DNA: TGTGCCAGCAGTGAATGGGGGGGAGACTATGGCTACACCTTC.